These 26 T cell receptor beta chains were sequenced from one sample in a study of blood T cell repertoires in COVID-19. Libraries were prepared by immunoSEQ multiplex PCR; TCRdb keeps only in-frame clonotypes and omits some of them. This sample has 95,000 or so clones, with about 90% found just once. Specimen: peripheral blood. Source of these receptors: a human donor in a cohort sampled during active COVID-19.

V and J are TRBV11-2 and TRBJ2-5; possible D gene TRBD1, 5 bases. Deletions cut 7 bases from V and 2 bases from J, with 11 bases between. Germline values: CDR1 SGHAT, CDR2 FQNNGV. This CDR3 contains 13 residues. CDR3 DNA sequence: TGTGCCAGCACCTCGCGACAGCAAGAGACCCAGTACTTC. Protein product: CASTSRQQETQYF. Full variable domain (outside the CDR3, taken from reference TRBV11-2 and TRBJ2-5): EAGVAQSPRYKIIEKRQSVAFWCNPISGHATLYWYQQILGQGPKLLIQFQNNGVVDDSQLPKDRFSAERLKGVDSTLKIQPAKLEDSAVYLCASTSRQQETQYFGPGTRLLVL.

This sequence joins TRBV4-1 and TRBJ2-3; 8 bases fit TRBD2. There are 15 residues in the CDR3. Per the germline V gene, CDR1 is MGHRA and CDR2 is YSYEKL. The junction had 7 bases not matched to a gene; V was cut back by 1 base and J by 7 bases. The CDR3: CASSQVSGVTNTQYF. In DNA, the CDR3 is TGCGCCAGCAGCCAAGTTAGCGGGGTAACGAATACGCAGTATTTT.

The CDR3 nucleotides are TGTGCCAGCAGCAAAGTTTTGAAAGAGGATCGCTCTGGGGCCAACGTCCTGACTTTC. Encoded protein: CASSKVLKEDRSGANVLTF. This chain uses TRBV21-1 with TRBJ2-6; the D call TRBD2 from the table was never checked on the DNA. TRBV21-1 is marked as a pseudogene. The CDR3 is 19 amino acids.

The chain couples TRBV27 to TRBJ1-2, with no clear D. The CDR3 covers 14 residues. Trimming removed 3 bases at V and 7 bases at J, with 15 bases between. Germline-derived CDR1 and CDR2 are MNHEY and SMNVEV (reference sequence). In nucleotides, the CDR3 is TGTGCCAGCAGTTTTTCATTGGGCCCAACTGGCTACACCTTC. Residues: CASSFSLGPTGYTF.

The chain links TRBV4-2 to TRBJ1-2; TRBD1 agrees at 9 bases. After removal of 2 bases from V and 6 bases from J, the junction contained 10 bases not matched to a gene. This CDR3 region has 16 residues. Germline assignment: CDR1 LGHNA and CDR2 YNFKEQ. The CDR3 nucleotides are TGTGCCAGCAGCCAATGGGGCACAGGGGGCGCGGATGGCTACACCTTC. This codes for CASSQWGTGGADGYTF.

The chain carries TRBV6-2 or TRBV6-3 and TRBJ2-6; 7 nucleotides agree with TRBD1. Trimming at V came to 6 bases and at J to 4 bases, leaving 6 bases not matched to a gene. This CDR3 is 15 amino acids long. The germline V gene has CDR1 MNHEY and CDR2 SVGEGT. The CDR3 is CASSETGSGANVLTF. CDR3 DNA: TGTGCCAGCAGCGAGACAGGGTCAGGGGCCAACGTCCTGACTTTC.

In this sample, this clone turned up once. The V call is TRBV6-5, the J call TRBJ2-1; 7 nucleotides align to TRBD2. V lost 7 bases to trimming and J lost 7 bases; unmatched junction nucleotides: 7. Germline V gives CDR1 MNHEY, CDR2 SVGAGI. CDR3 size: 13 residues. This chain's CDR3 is CASKLASNNEQFF. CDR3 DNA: TGTGCCAGCAAACTAGCGAGTAATAATGAGCAGTTCTTC.

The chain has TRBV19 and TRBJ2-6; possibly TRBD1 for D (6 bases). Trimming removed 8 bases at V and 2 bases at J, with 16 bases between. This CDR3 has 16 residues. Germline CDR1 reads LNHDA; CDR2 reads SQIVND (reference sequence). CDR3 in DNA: TGTGCCAGTCTAAGGGGGACCCACCCTGGGGCCAACGTCCTGACTTTC. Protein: CASLRGTHPGANVLTF.

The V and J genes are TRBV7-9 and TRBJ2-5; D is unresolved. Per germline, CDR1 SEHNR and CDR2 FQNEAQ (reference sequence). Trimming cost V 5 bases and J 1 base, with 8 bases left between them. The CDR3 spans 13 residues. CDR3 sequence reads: CASSTYSQETQYF. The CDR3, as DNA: TGTGCCAGCAGCACATACAGCCAAGAGACCCAGTACTTC.

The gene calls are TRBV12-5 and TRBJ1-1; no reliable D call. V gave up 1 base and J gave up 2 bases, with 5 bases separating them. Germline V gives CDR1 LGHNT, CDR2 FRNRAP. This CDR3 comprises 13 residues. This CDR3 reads CASGLELNTEAFF. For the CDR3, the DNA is TGTGCTAGTGGTTTGGAACTAAACACTGAAGCTTTCTTT.

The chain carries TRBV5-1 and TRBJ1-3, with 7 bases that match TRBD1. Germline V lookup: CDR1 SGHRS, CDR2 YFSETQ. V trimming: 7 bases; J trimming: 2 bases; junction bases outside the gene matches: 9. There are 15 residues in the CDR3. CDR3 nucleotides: TGCGCCAGCCAACTATCGGGACAGCCTGGAAACACCATATATTTT. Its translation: CASQLSGQPGNTIYF.

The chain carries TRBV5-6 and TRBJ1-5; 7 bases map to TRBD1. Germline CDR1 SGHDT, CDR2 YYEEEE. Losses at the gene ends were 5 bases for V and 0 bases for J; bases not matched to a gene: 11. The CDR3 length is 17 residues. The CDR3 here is CASRSRDRTFSNQPQHF. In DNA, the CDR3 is TGTGCCAGCAGATCCCGGGACAGAACTTTTAGCAATCAGCCCCAGCATTTT.

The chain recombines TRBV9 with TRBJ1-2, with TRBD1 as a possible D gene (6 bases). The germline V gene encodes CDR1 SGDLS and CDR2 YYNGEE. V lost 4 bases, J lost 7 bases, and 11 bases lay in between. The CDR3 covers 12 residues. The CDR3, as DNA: TGTGCCAGCAGCACCGACAGGCTTGGCTACACCTTC. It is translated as CASSTDRLGYTF.

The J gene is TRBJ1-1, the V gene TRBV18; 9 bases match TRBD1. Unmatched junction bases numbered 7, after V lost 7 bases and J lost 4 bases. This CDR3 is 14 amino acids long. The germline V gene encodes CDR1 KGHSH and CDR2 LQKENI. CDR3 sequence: CASYRGQGGTEAFF. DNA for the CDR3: TGTGCCAGCTACCGGGGACAGGGCGGCACTGAAGCTTTCTTT.

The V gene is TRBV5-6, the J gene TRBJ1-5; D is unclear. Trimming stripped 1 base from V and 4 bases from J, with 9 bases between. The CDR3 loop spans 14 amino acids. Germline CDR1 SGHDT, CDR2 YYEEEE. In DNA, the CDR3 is TGTGCCAGCAGCTTGAAAGGAGGAAATCAGCCCCAGCATTTT. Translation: CASSLKGGNQPQHF.

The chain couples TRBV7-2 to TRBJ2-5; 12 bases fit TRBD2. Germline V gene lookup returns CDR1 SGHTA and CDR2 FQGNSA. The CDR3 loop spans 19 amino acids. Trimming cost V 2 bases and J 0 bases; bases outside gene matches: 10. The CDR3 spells CASSLSVRLAGGHQETQYF. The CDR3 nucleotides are TGTGCCAGCAGCTTATCGGTGAGGCTAGCGGGGGGGCACCAAGAGACCCAGTACTTC.

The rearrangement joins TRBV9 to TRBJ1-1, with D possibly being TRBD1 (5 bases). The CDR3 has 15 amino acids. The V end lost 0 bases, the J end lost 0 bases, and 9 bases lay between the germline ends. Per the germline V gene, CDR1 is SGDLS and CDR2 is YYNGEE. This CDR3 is CASSVETVMNTEAFF. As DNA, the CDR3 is TGTGCCAGCAGCGTAGAGACAGTCATGAACACTGAAGCTTTCTTT.

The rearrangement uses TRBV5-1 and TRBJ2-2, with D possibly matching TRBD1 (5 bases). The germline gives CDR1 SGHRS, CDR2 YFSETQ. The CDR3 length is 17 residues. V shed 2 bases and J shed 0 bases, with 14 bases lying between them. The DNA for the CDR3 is TGCGCCAGCAGCTTCTTTTGGACACCGACGAACACCGGGGAGCTGTTTTTT. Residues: CASSFFWTPTNTGELFF.

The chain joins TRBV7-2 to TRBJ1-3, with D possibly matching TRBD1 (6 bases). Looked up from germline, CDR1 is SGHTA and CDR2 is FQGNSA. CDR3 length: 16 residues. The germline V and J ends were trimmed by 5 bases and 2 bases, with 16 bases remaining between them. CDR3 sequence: CASSTSTGGPGNTIYF. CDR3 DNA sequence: TGTGCCAGCAGCACCTCGACAGGTGGACCTGGAAACACCATATATTTT.

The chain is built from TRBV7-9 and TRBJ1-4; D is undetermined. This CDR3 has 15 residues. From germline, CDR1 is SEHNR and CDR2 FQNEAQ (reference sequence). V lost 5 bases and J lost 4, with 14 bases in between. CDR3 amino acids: CASSIAGGSNEKLFF. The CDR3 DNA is TGTGCCAGCAGCATCGCCGGTGGGAGTAATGAAAAACTGTTTTTT.

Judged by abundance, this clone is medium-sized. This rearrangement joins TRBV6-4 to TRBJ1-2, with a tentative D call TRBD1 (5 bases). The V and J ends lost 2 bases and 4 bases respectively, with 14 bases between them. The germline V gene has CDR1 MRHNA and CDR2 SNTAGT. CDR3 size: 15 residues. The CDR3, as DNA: TGTGCCAGCAGTGACACCCCACAGGCGCTCTATGGCTACACCTTC. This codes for CASSDTPQALYGYTF.

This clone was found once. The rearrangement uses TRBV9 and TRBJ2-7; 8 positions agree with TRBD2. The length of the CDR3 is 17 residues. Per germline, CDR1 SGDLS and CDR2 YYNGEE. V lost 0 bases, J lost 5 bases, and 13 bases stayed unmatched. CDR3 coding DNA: TGTGCCAGCAGCGTAGGTTTGCGGGGGGCCGGTTGGGACGAGCAGTACTTC. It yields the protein CASSVGLRGAGWDEQYF.

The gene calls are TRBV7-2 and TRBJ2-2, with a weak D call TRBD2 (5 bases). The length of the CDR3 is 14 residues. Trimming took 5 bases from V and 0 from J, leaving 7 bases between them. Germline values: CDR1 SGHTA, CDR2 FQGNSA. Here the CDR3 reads CASSRTPNTGELFF. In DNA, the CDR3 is TGTGCCAGCAGCAGGACTCCGAACACCGGGGAGCTGTTTTTT.

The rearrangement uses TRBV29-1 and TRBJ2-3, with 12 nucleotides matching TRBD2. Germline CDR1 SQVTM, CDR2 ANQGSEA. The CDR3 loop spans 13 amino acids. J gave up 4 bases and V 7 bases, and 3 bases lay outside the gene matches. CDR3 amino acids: CSASGGAPDTQYF. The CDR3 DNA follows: TGCAGCGCTAGCGGGGGGGCCCCAGATACGCAGTATTTT.

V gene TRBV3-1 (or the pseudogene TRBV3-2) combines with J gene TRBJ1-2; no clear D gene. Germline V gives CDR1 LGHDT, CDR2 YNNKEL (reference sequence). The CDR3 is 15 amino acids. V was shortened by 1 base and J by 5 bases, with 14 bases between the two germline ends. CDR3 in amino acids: CASSQAGGLWYGYTF. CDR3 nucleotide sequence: TGTGCCAGCAGCCAAGCGGGCGGGTTATGGTATGGCTACACCTTC.

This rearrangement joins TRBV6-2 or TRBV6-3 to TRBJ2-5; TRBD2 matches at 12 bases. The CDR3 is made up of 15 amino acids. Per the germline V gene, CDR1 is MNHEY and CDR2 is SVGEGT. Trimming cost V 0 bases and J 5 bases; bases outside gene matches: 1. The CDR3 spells CASSYSGTSGETQYF. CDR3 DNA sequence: TGTGCCAGCAGTTACTCAGGGACTAGCGGGGAGACCCAGTACTTC.